The clone carrying this T cell receptor (beta chain) was recorded many times. As the template, RNA transcripts were used to amplify TCR beta CDR3 regions. RT-PCR was first run with HTBI primers, then multiplex PCR in a second round. TCRdb reprocessed the multiplex PCR reads via MiXCR and lists one record per CDR3 protein. The sample includes roughly 500,000 distinct CDR3 sequences, under 15% of them seen just once. The data were taken from a study of Graves' ophthalmopathy and Graves' hyperthyroidism. Losses at the gene ends were 0 bases for V and 1 base for J; bases not matched to a gene: 4. Germline CDR1 and CDR2: WNHNN and SYGVQD (reference sequence). There are 16 residues in the CDR3.

The V gene is TRBV10-1, the J gene TRBJ1-1, with 8 bases matching TRBD1. The sequencing input was blood. This receptor was identified in a woman in her 30s with Graves' ophthalmopathy. CDR3 loop: CASSESRTGPNTEAFF. The CDR3 nucleotides read TGCGCCAGCAGTGAGTCTCGGACAGGGCCGAACACTGAAGCTTTCTTT.